This T cell receptor (beta chain) was retrieved from a study of T-cell memory formation after mild COVID-19. Each CDR3 protein gets one entry after TCRdb re-called the 5' RACE reads with MiXCR. The data show 120,000 or so distinct CDR3 sequences, roughly 6% seen once. The table lists this clonotype with many counts. Deletions cut 7 bases from V and 8 bases from J, with 30 bases between. This CDR3 region has 18 residues. Germline lookup yields CDR1 LNHNV and CDR2 YYDKDF (reference sequence). The sample comprised PBMCs or a T cell subset sorted from them (not recorded which). The V and J genes are TRBV15 and TRBJ1-5, with TRBD1 as a possible D gene (6 bases). This receptor was identified in an adult woman who had mild COVID-19 (a few samples of this study predate the infection). Cell type and time point are not known. As DNA, the CDR3 is TGTGCCACCACTCAAGTGGGACACCTCCGTGTCGGCGACAAGCCCCAGCATTTT. This codes for CATTQVGHLRVGDKPQHF.